The entry below describes one TCR beta chain. The clone's antigen remains unknown. No quality values exist for individual bases; no much larger clone is one base distant. This specimen belongs to a study of immune characteristics of hereditary and idiopathic chronic pancreatitis. With regard to the full study: Local pancreatic immune cells and TCRbeta repertoires were profiled in hereditary and idiopathic chronic pancreatitis and were compared with control organ donor pancreases. TCRbeta sequencing covered a few control pancreases, under ten hereditary chronic pancreatitis pancreases and about six idiopathic chronic pancreatitis pancreases. The gDNA-based approach was chosen because it involved minimal in vitro experimental manipulation of pancreas-infiltrating T cells.

Chronic pancreatitis pancreas tissue was obtained from patients undergoing total pancreatectomy with islet autotransplantation (TPIAT). The chronic pancreatitis patients who were included had no known history of diabetes. For TCRbeta sequencing, genomic DNA was extracted directly from bulk pancreas tissue, without T cell sorting. Pancreas tissues were collected consecutively from patients and organ donors at two US centers. Receptors were amplified or captured by the immunoSEQ multiplex PCR assay. From pancreatic genomic DNA, the TCRbeta CDR3 region and adjacent sequences were amplified and sequenced. The source study handled its data this way. Repertoire diversity was assessed as a mean normalized Shannon-Wiener index, and productive clonality and productive rearrangement counts were also measured. Control and chronic pancreatitis repertoire metrics were compared by means of the nonparametric Mann-Whitney U test. Shared clonotypes were defined as CDR3beta sequences with identical amino acid composition and length across subjects. In TCRdb, the immuneACCESS table is reduced to in-frame sequences with V and J assigned. These tables do not hold every clone; where another copy was compared, an unresolved V gene accounts for under half, and the others remain unexplained. V, J and clone size reflect that table, while D and trimming were determined from the DNA. A total of about 6,000 clones appear in this sample, approximately 70% of them only once. The ten largest make up about 7% of the sample.

Overall results and qualifications from the work: Compared with controls, both chronic pancreatitis groups had significantly higher TCRbeta repertoire diversity and lower clonality. Vbeta-Jbeta gene family usage, including TRBV10, TRBV19, TRBV23 and TRBV5, differed between hereditary and idiopathic chronic pancreatitis. Because patient tissue could be obtained only at the time of TPIAT, differences in disease duration may have affected the immune findings. The study did not include chronic pancreatitis caused by alcohol use. Among fewer than 15 chronic pancreatitis patients, a positive correlation was found between numbers of productive TCR rearrangements and disease severity scores.

From the cysteine through the phenylalanine, the CDR3 covers 14 amino acids. Only CDR3 DNA is held: 42 bases, read in frame from base 1. The germline V gene yields SGHRS for CDR1 and YFSETQ for CDR2. Germline trimming: 7 bases from V, 7 bases from J; junction bases outside gene matches: 10. Sample: pancreas tissue with hereditary chronic pancreatitis. The sequence was collected from a human donor with chronic pancreatitis. This sequence uses TRBV5-1 and TRBJ1-4; a stretch of 7 junction bases matches TRBD1. Here the CDR3 is given as CASGNRGRGEKLFF. The DNA reads as follows: TGCGCCAGCGGAAACAGGGGAAGGGGTGAAAAACTGTTTTTT.